These T cell receptor beta chains were read from a single sample in a study of blood T cell repertoires in COVID-19. The method was immunoSEQ multiplex PCR; TCRdb's version includes in-frame clones alone and lacks a portion of them. The table lists around 120,000 clones, 55% to 75% of them singletons. Sequenced material: peripheral blood. These receptors originate from a woman in her sixties or seventies with acute or convalescent COVID-19. CDR3s include the opening cysteine and the closing phenylalanine or tryptophan. Each record gives: CDR3 protein, CDR3 DNA, J gene, D gene, CDR3 length, V gene, clone size. The D gene is left open where the match is weak. Size tells how often a clone was seen (once, few, many) or the class of an expanded clone, and some rows leave it out.

CASSPGLAGGTDTQYF,TGTGCCAGCAGCCCTGGACTAGCGGGGGGCACAGATACGCAGTATTTT,TRBJ2-3,TRBD2,16,TRBV9,-
CASSRGPLSGANVLTF,TGTGCCAGCAGCCGTGGCCCCCTCTCTGGGGCCAACGTCCTGACTTTC,TRBJ2-6,-,16,TRBV5-4,-
CASSFTWGQSSYEQYF,TGTGCCAGCAGCTTTACCTGGGGACAGAGCTCCTACGAGCAGTACTTC,TRBJ2-7,TRBD1,16,TRBV7-2,-
CASSLGRVGLFSGANVLTF,TGTGCCAGCAGCTTAGGGAGGGTTGGACTGTTCTCTGGGGCCAACGTCCTGACTTTC,TRBJ2-6,-,19,TRBV7-9,-
CAWSFPLGTGGNQPQHF,TGTGCCTGGAGTTTTCCCCTTGGGACAGGGGGGAATCAGCCCCAGCATTTT,TRBJ1-5,TRBD1,17,TRBV30,few
CASSLAETGYEKLFF,TGTGCCAGCAGCTTAGCTGAGACAGGGTACGAAAAACTGTTTTTT,TRBJ1-4,TRBD1,15,TRBV7-9,-
CASSEVLAGEAGELFF,TGTGCCAGCAGTGAAGTTCTAGCGGGAGAGGCCGGGGAGCTGTTTTTT,TRBJ2-2,TRBD2,16,TRBV6-1,-
CASSGLAGYNEQFF,TGTGCCAGCAGCGGCCTAGCGGGATACAATGAGCAGTTCTTC,TRBJ2-1,TRBD2,14,TRBV9,few
CASSIQGTGANVLTF,TGTGCCAGCAGCATACAGGGAACTGGGGCCAACGTCCTGACTTTC,TRBJ2-6,-,15,TRBV5-6,-
CASSRNEGQRLYYEQYF,TGTGCCAGCAGCCGAAATGAGGGACAGCGACTATACTACGAGCAGTACTTC,TRBJ2-7,TRBD1,17,TRBV6-6,few
CASSSDRGNTEAFF,TGTGCCAGCTCATCAGACAGGGGGAACACTGAAGCTTTCTTT,TRBJ1-1,TRBD1,14,TRBV18,-
CASSETQGWGDEQYF,TGCGCCAGCAGTGAGACGCAGGGTTGGGGGGACGAGCAGTACTTC,TRBJ2-7,-,15,TRBV10-2,few
CASSLGQGDYEQYF,TGTGCCAGCAGCTTAGGACAGGGGGACTACGAGCAGTACTTC,TRBJ2-7,TRBD1,14,TRBV7-9,few
CASSEGPGQRHQPQHF,TGTGCCAGCAGTGAAGGGCCGGGACAGAGGCATCAGCCCCAGCATTTT,TRBJ1-5,TRBD1,16,TRBV2,many
CASSLTGSRANEKLFF,TGTGCCAGCAGCTTAACAGGGAGCCGCGCTAATGAAAAACTGTTTTTT,TRBJ1-4,-,16,TRBV7-9,-
CASSFETGGRPQHF,TGCGCCAGCAGCTTTGAAACAGGGGGAAGGCCCCAGCATTTT,TRBJ1-5,TRBD1,14,TRBV5-1,few
CARHSRNNYGYTF,TGCGCCAGACACAGCCGGAATAACTATGGCTACACCTTC,TRBJ1-2,-,13,TRBV5-1,-
CASSVMEGYRATNEKLFF,TGTGCCAGCAGTGTGATGGAGGGTTATAGGGCAACTAATGAAAAACTGTTTTTT,TRBJ1-4,-,18,TRBV2,-
CASSRGEQDEKLFF,TGCGCCAGCAGCCGGGGGGAACAGGATGAAAAACTGTTTTTT,TRBJ1-4,-,14,TRBV5-1,few
CASSPSRDRAGYTF,TGTGCCAGCAGTCCCTCCCGGGACAGGGCTGGCTACACCTTC,TRBJ1-2,TRBD1,14,TRBV27,few
CASSGPGDYGYTF,TGCGCCAGCAGCGGTCCAGGGGACTATGGCTACACCTTC,TRBJ1-2,-,13,TRBV5-1,-
CASSFGDTQYF,TGTGCCAGCAGCTTCGGGGATACGCAGTATTTT,TRBJ2-3,-,11,TRBV5-8,-
CASSIDRNIQYF,TGTGCCAGTAGTATAGACCGGAACATTCAGTACTTC,TRBJ2-4,-,12,TRBV19,-
CASSEAGALGYGYTF,TGTGCCAGCAGCGAGGCAGGGGCTCTGGGCTATGGCTACACCTTC,TRBJ1-2,-,15,TRBV6-5,once
CASSPGDYEQYF,TGTGCCAGCAGCCCGGGAGACTACGAGCAGTACTTC,TRBJ2-7,-,12,TRBV2,-
CASSFGGPPYEQYF,TGTGCCAGCAGCTTCGGGGGGCCTCCTTACGAGCAGTACTTC,TRBJ2-7,-,14,TRBV5-5,-
CATSRGDTYNEQFF,TGTGCCACCAGCAGAGGTGACACCTACAATGAGCAGTTCTTC,TRBJ2-1,-,14,TRBV15,-
CASSTTSGGYNEQFF,TGTGCCAGCAGCACTACTAGCGGGGGCTACAATGAGCAGTTCTTC,TRBJ2-1,TRBD2,15,TRBV9,few
CASSLTATGDTEAFF,TGTGCCAGCAGCCTAACCGCTACAGGGGACACTGAAGCTTTCTTT,TRBJ1-1,TRBD1,15,TRBV5-4,-
CASSLGQGIYEQYF,TGTGCCAGCAGCTTGGGACAGGGGATATACGAGCAGTACTTC,TRBJ2-7,TRBD1,14,TRBV5-4,-
CASSSDRGDYEQYF,TGTGCCAGCAGTTCGGACAGGGGCGACTACGAGCAGTACTTC,TRBJ2-7,TRBD1,14,TRBV27,-
CASSLAETQYF,TGCGCCAGCAGCTTGGCTGAGACCCAGTACTTC,TRBJ2-5,-,11,TRBV5-1,-
CASSEDTNYGYTF,TGCGCCAGCAGTGAGGACACTAACTATGGCTACACCTTC,TRBJ1-2,-,13,TRBV10-1,-
CASSRLGGETQYF,TGTGCCAGCAGCCGTCTAGGAGGAGAGACCCAGTACTTC,TRBJ2-5,-,13,TRBV3-1/TRBV3-2,-
CASSPGSGRINEQYF,TGTGCCAGCTCACCGGGTAGCGGGAGAATCAACGAGCAGTACTTC,TRBJ2-7,TRBD2,15,TRBV18,-
CSTRDSWTSSYNEQFF,TGCAGCACTAGGGACAGTTGGACAAGCTCCTACAATGAGCAGTTCTTC,TRBJ2-1,TRBD1,16,TRBV29-1,-